This TCR beta chain emerged from a study of T cells after yellow fever vaccination. Study-level information: Fractions of low cell number were prepared using SMART-Seq v4 Ultra Low Input.

The CDR3 is 16 residues long. V was cut by 1 base and J by 5 bases, with 15 bases left in between. The germline V gene has CDR1 MGHRA and CDR2 YSYEKL. Researchers made TCR cDNA using 5'RACE template switching, and this step added a universal primer site and UMIs. TCRdb redid the calling of the 5' RACE reads with MiXCR, one entry per CDR3 protein. The table includes some 300,000 distinct CDR3 sequences, approximately 10% detected once. Whole-study results and caveats: Clones that expanded after primary vaccination mostly reappeared after the booster (roughly 96% CD4, about 91% CD8).

This clonotype showed up just a few times. Its matching antigen is unknown. This TCR was recovered from a man in his late teens or twenties who received the YFV17D yellow fever vaccine. Sequencing was performed on CD4+ T cells sorted from PBMCs, taken 5 days after the yellow fever booster vaccination. The V gene is TRBV4-1, the J gene TRBJ2-1, with D maybe TRBD2 (5 bases). This CDR3 reads CASSQGVFGNNNEQFF. In nucleotides, the CDR3 is TGCGCCAGCAGCCAAGGGGTTTTCGGGAATAACAATGAGCAGTTCTTC.